This is a list of T cell receptor beta chains from one sample in a study of T cells in Graves' hyperthyroidism and ophthalmopathy. Each CDR3 protein is one row after TCRdb ran MiXCR on the multiplex PCR reads. The sample consists of 610,000 or so distinct CDR3 sequences, 40% to 55% of them appearing once. What was sequenced was peripheral blood or thyroid tissue (not recorded which). These receptors were collected from a woman aged 18 to 35 with Graves' hyperthyroidism. Both conserved end residues are part of each CDR3.

>TRBJ1-1|TRBV6-5
CASSYPTRQGDTEAFF
>TRBJ2-7|TRBV6-5
CASRTKGLDNDEQYF
>TRBJ2-2|TRBV15
CATRPRGQREELFF
>TRBJ2-7|TRBV24-1
CASSPPGVAEQYF
>TRBJ1-2|TRBV7-3
CASSLAGTGVSGYTF
>TRBJ2-7|TRBV3-1
CASSSGLGEQYF
>TRBJ1-3|TRBV20-1
CSARDRFRVSGNTIYF
>TRBJ2-7|TRBV6-5
CASSYMASGAYEQYF
>TRBJ1-5|TRBV5-8
CASSDRGTNQPQHF
>TRBJ1-4|TRBV6-5
CASSRQGAANEKLFF
>TRBJ2-7|TRBV4-1
CASSQEDRGTYEQYF
>TRBJ2-2|TRBV10-3
CAIRTGTTGELFF
>TRBJ1-3|TRBV7-9
CASGGSGNTIYF
>TRBJ2-5|TRBV24-1
CATSDSGLGETQYF
>TRBJ2-5|TRBV7-2
CASSLQATQYF
>TRBJ1-3|TRBV2
CASSARHTIYF
>TRBJ1-3|TRBV9
CASSADQGTGNTIYF
>TRBJ2-5|TRBV7-8
CASSPDRDRYKRGQYF
>TRBJ1-2|TRBV20-1
CSASQIYDYGYTF
>TRBJ2-6|TRBV10-3
CAISEEGSSGANVLTF
>TRBJ1-1|TRBV10-2
CASSDGENTEAFF
>TRBJ1-1|TRBV6-1
CASSATTGATEAFF
>TRBJ2-7|TRBV10-3
CAISDHGEGWYF
>TRBJ1-5|TRBV7-4
CASSCEGGHF
>TRBJ1-1|TRBV6-5
CASKGNEGTEAFF
>TRBJ2-7|TRBV13
CASRLAGGPYEQYF
>TRBJ2-3|TRBV20-1
CSARPLDGLAGADTQYF
>TRBJ1-4|TRBV12-5
CASGLVLGHRGEKLFF
>TRBJ1-1|TRBV5-8
CASSLGPYRGAFF
>TRBJ1-1|TRBV18
CASSPDRRHTEAFF
>TRBJ2-3|TRBV9
CASSVAGSGNTDTQYF
>TRBJ2-7|TRBV7-9
CASSLSHPDGGEQYF
>TRBJ2-7|TRBV2
CASSRGTSRQEQYF
>TRBJ2-7|TRBV3-1
CASSPLAGLEDEQYF
>TRBJ1-4|TRBV12-3/TRBV12-4
CASRSRDRTMELFF
>TRBJ2-1|TRBV7-9
CASSLEDNEQFF
>TRBJ1-2|TRBV6-5
CASSEESPAGYTF
>TRBJ2-3|TRBV29-1
CSATRDPSDTQYF
>TRBJ2-7|TRBV10-3
CAISGGASGTGEQYF
>TRBJ1-4|TRBV12-3/TRBV12-4
CASSPDRAEKLFF
>TRBJ1-1|TRBV30
CAWSTPGRPNTEAFF
>TRBJ2-7|TRBV7-9
CASSSGLPLNEQYF
>TRBJ1-1|TRBV5-1
CASSLGEGQAFF
>TRBJ2-3|TRBV7-2
CASEASTDTQYF